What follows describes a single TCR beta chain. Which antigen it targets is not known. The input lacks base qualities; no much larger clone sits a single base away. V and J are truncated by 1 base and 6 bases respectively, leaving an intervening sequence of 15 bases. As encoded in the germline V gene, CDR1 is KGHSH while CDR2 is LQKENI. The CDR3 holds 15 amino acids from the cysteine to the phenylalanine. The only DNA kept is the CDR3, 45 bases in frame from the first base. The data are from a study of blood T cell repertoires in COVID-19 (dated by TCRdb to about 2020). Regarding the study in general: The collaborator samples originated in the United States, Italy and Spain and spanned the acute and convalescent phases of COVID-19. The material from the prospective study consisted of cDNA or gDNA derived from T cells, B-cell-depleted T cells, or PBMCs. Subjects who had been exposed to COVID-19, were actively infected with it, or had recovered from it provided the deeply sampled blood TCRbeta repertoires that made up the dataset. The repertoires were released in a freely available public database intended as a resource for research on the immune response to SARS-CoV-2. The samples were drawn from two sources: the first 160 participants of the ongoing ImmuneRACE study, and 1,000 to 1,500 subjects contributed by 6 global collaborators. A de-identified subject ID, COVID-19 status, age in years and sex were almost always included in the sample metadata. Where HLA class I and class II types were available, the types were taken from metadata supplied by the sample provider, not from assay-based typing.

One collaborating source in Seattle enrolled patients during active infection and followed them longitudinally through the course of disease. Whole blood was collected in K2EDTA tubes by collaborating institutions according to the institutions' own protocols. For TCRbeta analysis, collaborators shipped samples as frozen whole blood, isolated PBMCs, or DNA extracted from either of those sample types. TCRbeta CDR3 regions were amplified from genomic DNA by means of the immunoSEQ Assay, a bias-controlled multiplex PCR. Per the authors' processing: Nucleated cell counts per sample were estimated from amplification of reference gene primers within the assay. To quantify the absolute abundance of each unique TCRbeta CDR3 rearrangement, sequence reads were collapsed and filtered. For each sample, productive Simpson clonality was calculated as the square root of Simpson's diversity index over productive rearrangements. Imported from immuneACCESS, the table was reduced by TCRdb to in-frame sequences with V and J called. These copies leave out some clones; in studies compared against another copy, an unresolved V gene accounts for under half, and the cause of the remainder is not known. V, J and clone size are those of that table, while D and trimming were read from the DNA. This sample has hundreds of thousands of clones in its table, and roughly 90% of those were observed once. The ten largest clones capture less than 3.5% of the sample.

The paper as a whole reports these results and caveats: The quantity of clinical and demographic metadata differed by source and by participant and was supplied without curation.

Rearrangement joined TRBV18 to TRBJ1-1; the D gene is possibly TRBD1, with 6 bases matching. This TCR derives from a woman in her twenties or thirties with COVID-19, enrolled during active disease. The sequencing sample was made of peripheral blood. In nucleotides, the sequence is TGTGCCAGCTCACCACGGGGGCAGGACACTCCTGAAGCTTTCTTT. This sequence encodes CASSPRGQDTPEAFF. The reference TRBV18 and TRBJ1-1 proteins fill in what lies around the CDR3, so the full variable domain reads NAGVMQNPRHLVRRRGQEARLRCSPMKGHSHVYWYRQLPEEGLKFMVYLQKENIIDESGMPKERFSAEFPKEGPSILRIQQVVRGDSAAYFCASSPRGQDTPEAFFGQGTRLTVV.